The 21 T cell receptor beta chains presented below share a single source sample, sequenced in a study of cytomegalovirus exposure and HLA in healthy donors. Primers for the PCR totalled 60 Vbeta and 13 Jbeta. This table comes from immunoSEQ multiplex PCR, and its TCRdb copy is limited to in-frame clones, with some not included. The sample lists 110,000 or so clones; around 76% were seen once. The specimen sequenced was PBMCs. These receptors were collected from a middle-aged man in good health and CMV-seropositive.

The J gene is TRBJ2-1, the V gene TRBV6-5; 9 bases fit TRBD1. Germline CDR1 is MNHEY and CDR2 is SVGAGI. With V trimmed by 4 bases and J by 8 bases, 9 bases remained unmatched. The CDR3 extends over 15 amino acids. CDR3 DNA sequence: TGTGCCAGCAGTTCGAGACAGGGGGTTCCGCATGAGCAGTTCTTC. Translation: CASSSRQGVPHEQFF.

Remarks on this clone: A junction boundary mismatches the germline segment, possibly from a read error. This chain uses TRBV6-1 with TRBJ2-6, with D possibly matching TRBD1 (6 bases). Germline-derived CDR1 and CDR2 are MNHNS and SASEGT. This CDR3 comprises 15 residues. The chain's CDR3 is CASSSQGSGANGLTF. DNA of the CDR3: TGTGCCAGCAGTTCACAGGGTTCTGGGGCCAACGGCCTGACTTTC.

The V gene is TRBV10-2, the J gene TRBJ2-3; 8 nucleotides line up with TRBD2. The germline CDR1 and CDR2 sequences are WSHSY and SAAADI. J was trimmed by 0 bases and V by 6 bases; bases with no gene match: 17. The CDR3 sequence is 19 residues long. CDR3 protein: CASRSAGAPSYSSTDTQYF. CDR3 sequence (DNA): TGCGCCAGCAGATCAGCGGGGGCTCCATCCTACTCTAGCACAGATACGCAGTATTTT.

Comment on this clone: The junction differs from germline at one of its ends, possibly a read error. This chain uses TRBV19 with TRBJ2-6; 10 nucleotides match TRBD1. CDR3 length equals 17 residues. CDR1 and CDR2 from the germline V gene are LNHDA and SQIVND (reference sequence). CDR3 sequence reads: CASSDRDRGAGANGLTF. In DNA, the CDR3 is TGTGCCAGTAGTGACCGGGACAGGGGTGCTGGGGCCAACGGCCTGACTTTC.

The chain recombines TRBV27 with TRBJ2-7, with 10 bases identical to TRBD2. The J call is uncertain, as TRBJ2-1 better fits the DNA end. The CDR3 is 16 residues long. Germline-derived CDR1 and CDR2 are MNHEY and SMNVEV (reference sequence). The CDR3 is CASSLPTSGPRNEQFF. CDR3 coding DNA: TGTGCCAGCAGTCTACCGACTAGCGGGCCAAGAAATGAGCAGTTCTTC.

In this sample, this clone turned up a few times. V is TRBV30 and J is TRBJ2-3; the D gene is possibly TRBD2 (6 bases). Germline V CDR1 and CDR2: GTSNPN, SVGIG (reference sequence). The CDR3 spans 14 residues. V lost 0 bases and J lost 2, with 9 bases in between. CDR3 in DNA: TGTGCCTGGAGTGTCAGCGGGCCCACAGATACGCAGTATTTT. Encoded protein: CAWSVSGPTDTQYF.

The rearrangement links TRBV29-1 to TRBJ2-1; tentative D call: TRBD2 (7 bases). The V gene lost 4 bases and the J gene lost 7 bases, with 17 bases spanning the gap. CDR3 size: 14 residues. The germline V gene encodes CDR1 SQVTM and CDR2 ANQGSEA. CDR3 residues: CSVGEGDYKNEQFF. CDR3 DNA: TGCAGCGTTGGTGAGGGGGACTACAAGAATGAGCAGTTCTTC.

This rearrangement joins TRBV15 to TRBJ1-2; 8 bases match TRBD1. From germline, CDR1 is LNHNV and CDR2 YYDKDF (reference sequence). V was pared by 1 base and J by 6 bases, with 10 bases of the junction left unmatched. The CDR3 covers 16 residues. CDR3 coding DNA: TGTGCCACCAGCAGAGTCCAGGGGGCGCCCCGGAATGGCTACACCTTC. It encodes CATSRVQGAPRNGYTF.

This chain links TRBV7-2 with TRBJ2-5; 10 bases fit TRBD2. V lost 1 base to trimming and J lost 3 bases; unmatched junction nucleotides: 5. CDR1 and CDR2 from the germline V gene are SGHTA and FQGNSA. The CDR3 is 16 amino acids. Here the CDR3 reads CASSLVGTSVKETQYF. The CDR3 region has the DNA TGTGCCAGCAGCTTAGTCGGGACTAGCGTTAAAGAGACCCAGTACTTC.

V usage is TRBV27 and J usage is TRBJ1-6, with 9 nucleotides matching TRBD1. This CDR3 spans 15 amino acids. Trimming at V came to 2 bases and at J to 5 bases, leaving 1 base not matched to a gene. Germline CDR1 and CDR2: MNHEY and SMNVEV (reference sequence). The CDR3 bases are TGTGCCAGCAGTTTAAGGACAGGGGATAATTCACCCCTCCACTTT. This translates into CASSLRTGDNSPLHF.

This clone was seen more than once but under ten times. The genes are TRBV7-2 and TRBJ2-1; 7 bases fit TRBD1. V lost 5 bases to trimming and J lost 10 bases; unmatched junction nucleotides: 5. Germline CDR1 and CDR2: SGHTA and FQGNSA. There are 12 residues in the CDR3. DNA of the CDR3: TGTGCCAGCAGCAACAGGGGACGGGAGCAGTTCTTC. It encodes CASSNRGREQFF.

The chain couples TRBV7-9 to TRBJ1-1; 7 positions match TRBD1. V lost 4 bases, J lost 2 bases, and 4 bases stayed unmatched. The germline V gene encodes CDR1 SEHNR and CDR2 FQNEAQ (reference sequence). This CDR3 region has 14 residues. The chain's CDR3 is CASSSTGTNTEAFF. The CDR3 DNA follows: TGTGCCAGCAGCTCGACAGGGACCAACACTGAAGCTTTCTTT.

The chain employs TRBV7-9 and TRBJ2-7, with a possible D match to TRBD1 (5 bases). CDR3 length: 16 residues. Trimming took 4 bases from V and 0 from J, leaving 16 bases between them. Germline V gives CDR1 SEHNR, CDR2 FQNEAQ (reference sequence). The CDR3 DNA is TGTGCCAGCAGCTCTCCTACAACAGGTAACTCCTACGAGCAGTACTTC. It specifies CASSSPTTGNSYEQYF.

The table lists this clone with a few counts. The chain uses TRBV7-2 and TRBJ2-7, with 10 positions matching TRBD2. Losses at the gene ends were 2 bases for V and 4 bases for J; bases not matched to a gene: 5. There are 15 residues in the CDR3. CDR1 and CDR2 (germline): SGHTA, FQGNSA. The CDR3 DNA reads TGTGCCAGCAGCTTAACTCTAGCGGGGGAATACGAGCAGTACTTC. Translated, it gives CASSLTLAGEYEQYF.

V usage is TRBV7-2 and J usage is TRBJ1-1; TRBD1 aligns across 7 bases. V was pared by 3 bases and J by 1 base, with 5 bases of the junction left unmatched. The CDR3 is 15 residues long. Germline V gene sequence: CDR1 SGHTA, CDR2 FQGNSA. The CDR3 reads CASSFSGGKNTEAFF. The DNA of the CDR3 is TGTGCCAGCAGCTTTTCAGGGGGGAAGAACACTGAAGCTTTCTTT.

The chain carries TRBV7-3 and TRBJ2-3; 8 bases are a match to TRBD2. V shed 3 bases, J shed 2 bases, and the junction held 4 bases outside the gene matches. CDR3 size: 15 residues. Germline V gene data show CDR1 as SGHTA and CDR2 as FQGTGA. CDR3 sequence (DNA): TGTGCCAGCAGCTTTTCTAGCGGGTCCACAGATACGCAGTATTTT. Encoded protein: CASSFSSGSTDTQYF.

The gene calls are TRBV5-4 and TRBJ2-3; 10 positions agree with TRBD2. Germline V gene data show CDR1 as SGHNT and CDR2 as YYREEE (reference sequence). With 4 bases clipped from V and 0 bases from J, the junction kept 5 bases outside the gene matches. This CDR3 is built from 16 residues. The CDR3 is CASSLRTSGSTDTQYF. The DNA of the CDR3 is TGTGCCAGCAGCCTGAGGACTAGCGGAAGCACAGATACGCAGTATTTT.

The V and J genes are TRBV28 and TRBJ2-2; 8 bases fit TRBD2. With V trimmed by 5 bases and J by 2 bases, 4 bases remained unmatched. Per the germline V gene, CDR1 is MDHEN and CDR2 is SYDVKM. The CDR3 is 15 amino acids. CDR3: CASSLLAVNTGELFF. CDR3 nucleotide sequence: TGTGCCAGCAGTCTACTAGCGGTAAACACCGGGGAGCTGTTTTTT.

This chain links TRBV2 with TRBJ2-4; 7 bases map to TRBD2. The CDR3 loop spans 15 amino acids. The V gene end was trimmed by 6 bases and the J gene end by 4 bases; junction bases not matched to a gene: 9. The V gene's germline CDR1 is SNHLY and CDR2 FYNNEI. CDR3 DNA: TGTGCCAGCAGCGCTCCGGGGGGAGGGAAAAACATTCAGTACTTC. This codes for CASSAPGGGKNIQYF. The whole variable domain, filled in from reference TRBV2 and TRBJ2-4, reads EPEVTQTPSHQVTQMGQEVILRCVPISNHLYFYWYRQILGQKVEFLVSFYNNEISEKSEIFDDQFSVERPDGSNFTLKIRSTKLEDSAMYFCASSAPGGGKNIQYFGAGTRLSVL.

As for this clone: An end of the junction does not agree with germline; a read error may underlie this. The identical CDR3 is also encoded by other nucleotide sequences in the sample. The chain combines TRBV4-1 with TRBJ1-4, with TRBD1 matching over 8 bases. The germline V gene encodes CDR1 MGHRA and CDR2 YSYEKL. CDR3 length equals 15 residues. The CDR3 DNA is TGTGCCAGCAGCCAAGGCACAGGGGGTGGCGAAAAACTGTTTTTT. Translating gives CASSQGTGGGEKLFF.

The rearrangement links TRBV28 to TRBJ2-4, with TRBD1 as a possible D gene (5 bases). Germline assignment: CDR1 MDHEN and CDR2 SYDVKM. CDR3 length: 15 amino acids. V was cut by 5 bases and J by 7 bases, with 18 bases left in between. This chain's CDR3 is CASSPHGREANIQYF. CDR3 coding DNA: TGTGCCAGCAGTCCCCACGGCAGGGAAGCGAACATTCAGTACTTC. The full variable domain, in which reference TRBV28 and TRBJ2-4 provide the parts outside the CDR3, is DVKVTQSSRYLVKRTGEKVFLECVQDMDHENMFWYRQDPGLGLRLIYFSYDVKMKEKGDIPEGYSVSREKKERFSLILESASTNQTSMYLCASSPHGREANIQYFGAGTRLSVL.